These T cell receptor beta chains were read from a single sample in a study of CD8+ T cells in alopecia areata. Data came from immunoSEQ multiplex PCR; TCRdb stores just in-frame clones and leaves some out. Of 110,000 or so clones detected, roughly 50% appear once; the ten largest clones hold under 3.5%. The specimen comprised CD4+ T cells sorted from blood, sampled at week 24, from a patient treated with tofacitinib. These receptors were taken from a human donor with alopecia areata. CDR3s include the opening cysteine and the closing phenylalanine or tryptophan. D genes are given only for firm matches. Rows may omit the clone size; those that give it use once, few, many or a size class.

size | D | J | V | CDR3 | DNA
few | - | TRBJ1-2 | TRBV2 | CASSRDGNYGYTF | TGTGCCAGCAGTAGGGACGGCAACTATGGCTACACCTTC
- | TRBD2 | TRBJ2-3 | TRBV15 | CATTQRLASDTQYF | TGTGCCACCACCCAAAGACTAGCTTCAGATACGCAGTATTTT
few | - | TRBJ1-1 | TRBV29-1 | CSAEGAGVGTEAFF | TGCAGCGCTGAAGGAGCGGGCGTTGGGACTGAAGCTTTCTTT
few | TRBD1 | TRBJ2-5 | TRBV7-2 | CASSANRGRGETQYF | TGTGCCAGCAGCGCCAACAGGGGGCGGGGGGAGACCCAGTACTTC
- | TRBD2 | TRBJ2-6 | TRBV9 | CASSVAGGSSGANVLTF | TGTGCCAGCAGCGTGGCGGGGGGATCCTCTGGGGCCAACGTCCTGACTTTC
- | - | TRBJ2-6 | TRBV19 | CASSMYASPGANVLTF | TGTGCCAGTAGTATGTATGCGTCACCTGGGGCCAACGTCCTGACTTTC
- | TRBD1 | TRBJ1-1 | TRBV29-1 | CSVELGTANTEAFF | TGCAGCGTTGAATTGGGGACAGCGAACACTGAAGCTTTCTTT
- | TRBD2 | TRBJ2-1 | TRBV5-1 | CASSTAGTRGNEQFF | TGCGCCAGCAGCACCGCCGGGACTAGGGGCAATGAGCAGTTCTTC
- | TRBD2 | TRBJ2-7 | TRBV29-1 | CSVGGLAGVLYEQYF | TGCAGCGTTGGAGGCCTAGCGGGGGTTCTATACGAGCAGTACTTC
few | - | TRBJ2-3 | TRBV5-1 | CASRPAAGDTQYF | TGCGCCAGCAGACCGGCAGCGGGAGATACGCAGTATTTT
- | - | TRBJ2-2 | TRBV6-5 | CASSETDSTGELFF | TGTGCCAGCAGTGAGACAGACTCCACCGGGGAGCTGTTTTTT
- | TRBD1 | TRBJ2-1 | TRBV18 | CASSPGGQNNEQFF | TGTGCCAGCTCACCAGGGGGACAGAACAATGAGCAGTTCTTC
- | - | TRBJ1-1 | TRBV7-9 | CASSFQGGTEAFF | TGTGCCAGCAGCTTTCAAGGGGGCACTGAAGCTTTCTTT
once | TRBD1 | TRBJ2-5 | TRBV30 | CAWSYRGRETQYF | TGTGCCTGGAGTTACAGGGGCCGAGAGACCCAGTACTTC
- | - | TRBJ2-7 | TRBV23-1 | CASSTGAPYEQYF | TGCGCCAGCAGTACCGGGGCCCCCTACGAGCAGTACTTC
few | TRBD2 | TRBJ2-5 | TRBV7-2 | CASSLGAAGVAQYF | TGTGCCAGCAGCTTAGGGGCAGCGGGAGTTGCCCAGTACTTC
- | TRBD1 | TRBJ1-2 | TRBV5-1 | CASSLGNGQENTF | TGCGCCAGCAGCTTGGGAAATGGACAGGAAAACACCTTC
once | - | TRBJ2-2 | TRBV2 | CASSWQGVNTGELFF | TGTGCCAGCAGTTGGCAGGGCGTCAACACCGGGGAGCTGTTTTTT
few | TRBD2 | TRBJ2-5 | TRBV10-3 | CAISDRGGVEETQYF | TGTGCCATCAGTGACCGGGGGGGCGTTGAGGAGACCCAGTACTTC
- | TRBD1 | TRBJ2-2 | TRBV7-2 | CASSSGRRGTGELFF | TGTGCCAGCAGCTCAGGGCGCAGGGGGACCGGGGAGCTGTTTTTT